This TCR beta chain was recorded in a study (dated by TCRdb to the early 2010s). Comment on this clonotype: Its recognized antigen is unknown. A much larger clonotype is one base distant, so this may be a read error. The CDR3 end shows no conserved phenylalanine or tryptophan, and so a read error is likely.

V has 4 bases trimmed and J has 4 bases trimmed; junction bases matching no gene number 7. From the germline V gene (reference sequence), CDR1 is DFQATT and CDR2 is SNEGSKA. The CDR3 spans 14 residues, counting both ends. The entry retains the CDR3 DNA only, 42 bases that are in frame from base 1. The listed sequencing device is Illumina Genome Analyzer IIx. TCRdb reprocessing: public reads trimmed at Q25 with fastp, clones called with MiXCR, in-frame beta chains kept. A single entry per CDR3 protein holds the most common genes and DNA from its merged rows. Within this sample are 15,000 or so distinct CDR3 sequences, with around 32% of them counted one time only. Around 16% of the sample lies in the top ten.

Material for sequencing was blood. Recombination connected TRBV20-1 to TRBJ1-2; TRBD1 aligns with 9 central bases. The clonotype was recovered from a human donor. DNA sequence: TGCAGTGCTACCCCCGGGACAGGGTTCTATGGCTACACCATC. It codes for CSATPGTGFYGYTI.